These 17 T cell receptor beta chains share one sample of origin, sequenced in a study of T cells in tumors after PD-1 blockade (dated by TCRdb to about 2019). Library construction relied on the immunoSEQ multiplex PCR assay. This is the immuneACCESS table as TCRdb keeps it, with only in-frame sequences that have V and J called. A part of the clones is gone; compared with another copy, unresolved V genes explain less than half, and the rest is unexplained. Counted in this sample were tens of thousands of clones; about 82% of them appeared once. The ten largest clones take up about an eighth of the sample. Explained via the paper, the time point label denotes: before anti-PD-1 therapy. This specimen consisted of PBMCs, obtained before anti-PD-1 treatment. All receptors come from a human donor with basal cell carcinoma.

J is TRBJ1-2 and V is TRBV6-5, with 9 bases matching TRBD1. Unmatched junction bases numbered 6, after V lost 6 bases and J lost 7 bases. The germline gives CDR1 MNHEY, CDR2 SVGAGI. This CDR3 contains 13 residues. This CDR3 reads CASRKQGASGYTF. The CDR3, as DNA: TGTGCCAGCAGAAAACAGGGGGCTAGTGGCTACACCTTC.

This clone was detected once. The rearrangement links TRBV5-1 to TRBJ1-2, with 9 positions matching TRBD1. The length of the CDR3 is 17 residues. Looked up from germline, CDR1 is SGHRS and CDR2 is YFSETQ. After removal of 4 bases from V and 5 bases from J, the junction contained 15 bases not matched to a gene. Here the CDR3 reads CASSTGGAPGARYGYTF. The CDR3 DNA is TGCGCCAGCAGCACAGGGGGCGCCCCGGGGGCTCGGTATGGCTACACCTTC.

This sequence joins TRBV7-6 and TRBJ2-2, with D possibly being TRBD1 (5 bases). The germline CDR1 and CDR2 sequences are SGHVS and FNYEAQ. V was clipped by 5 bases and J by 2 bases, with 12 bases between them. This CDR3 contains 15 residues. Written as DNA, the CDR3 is TGTGCCAGCAGCCGCGACAGAGTAAACACCGGGGAGCTGTTTTTT. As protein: CASSRDRVNTGELFF. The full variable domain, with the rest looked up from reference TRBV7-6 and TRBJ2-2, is GAGVSQSPRYKVTKRGQDVALRCDPISGHVSLYWYRQALGQGPEFLTYFNYEAQQDKSGLPNDRFSAERPEGSISTLTIQRTEQRDSAMYRCASSRDRVNTGELFFGEGSRLTVL.

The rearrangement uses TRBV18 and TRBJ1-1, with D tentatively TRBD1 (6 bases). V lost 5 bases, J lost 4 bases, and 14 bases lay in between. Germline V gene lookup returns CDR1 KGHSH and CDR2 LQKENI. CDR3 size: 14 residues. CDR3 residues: CASSARQAGTEAFF. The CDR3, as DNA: TGTGCCAGCTCAGCGCGACAGGCGGGCACTGAAGCTTTCTTT.

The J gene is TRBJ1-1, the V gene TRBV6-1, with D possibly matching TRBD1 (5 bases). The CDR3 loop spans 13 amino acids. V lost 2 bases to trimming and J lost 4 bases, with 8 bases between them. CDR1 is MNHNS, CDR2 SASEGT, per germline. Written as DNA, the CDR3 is TGTGCCAGCAGTGAAATGGGGGTCACTGAAGCTTTCTTT. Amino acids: CASSEMGVTEAFF.

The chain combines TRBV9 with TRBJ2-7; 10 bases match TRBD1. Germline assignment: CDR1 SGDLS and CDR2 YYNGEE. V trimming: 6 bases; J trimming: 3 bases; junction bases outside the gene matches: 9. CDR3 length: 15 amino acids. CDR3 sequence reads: CASNPRQGADYEQYF. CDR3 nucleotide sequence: TGTGCCAGCAACCCACGACAGGGGGCTGACTACGAGCAGTACTTC.

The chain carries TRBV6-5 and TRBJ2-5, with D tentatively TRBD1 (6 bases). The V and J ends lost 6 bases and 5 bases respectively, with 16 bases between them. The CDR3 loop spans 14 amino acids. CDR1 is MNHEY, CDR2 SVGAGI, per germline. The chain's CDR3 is CASRTSGVGETQYF. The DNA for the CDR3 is TGTGCCAGCAGGACTTCAGGGGTGGGGGAGACCCAGTACTTC.

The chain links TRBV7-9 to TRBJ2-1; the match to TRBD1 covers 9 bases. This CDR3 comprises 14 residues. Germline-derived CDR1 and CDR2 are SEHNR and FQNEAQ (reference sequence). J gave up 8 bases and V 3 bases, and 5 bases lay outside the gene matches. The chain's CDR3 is CASSLGTGFHEQFF. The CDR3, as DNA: TGTGCCAGCAGCTTGGGGACAGGGTTTCATGAGCAGTTCTTC. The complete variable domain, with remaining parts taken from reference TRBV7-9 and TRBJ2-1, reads DTGVSQNPRHKITKRGQNVTFRCDPISEHNRLYWYRQTLGQGPEFLTYFQNEAQLEKSRLLSDRFSAERPKGSFSTLEIQRTEQGDSAMYLCASSLGTGFHEQFFGPGTRLTVL.

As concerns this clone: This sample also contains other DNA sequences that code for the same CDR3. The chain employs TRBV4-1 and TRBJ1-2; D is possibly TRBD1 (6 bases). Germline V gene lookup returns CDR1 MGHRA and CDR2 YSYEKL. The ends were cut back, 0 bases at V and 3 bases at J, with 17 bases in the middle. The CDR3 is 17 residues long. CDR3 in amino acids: CASSQDRAGAQDYGYTF. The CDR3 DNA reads TGCGCCAGCAGCCAAGATAGGGCAGGGGCTCAAGACTATGGCTACACCTTC.

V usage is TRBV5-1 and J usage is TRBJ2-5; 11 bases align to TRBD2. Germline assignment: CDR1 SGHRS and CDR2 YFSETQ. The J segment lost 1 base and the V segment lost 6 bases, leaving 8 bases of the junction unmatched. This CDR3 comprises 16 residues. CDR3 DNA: TGCGCCAGCATGGGTTCGGGGACTAGCGGCCAAGAGACCCAGTACTTC. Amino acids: CASMGSGTSGQETQYF.

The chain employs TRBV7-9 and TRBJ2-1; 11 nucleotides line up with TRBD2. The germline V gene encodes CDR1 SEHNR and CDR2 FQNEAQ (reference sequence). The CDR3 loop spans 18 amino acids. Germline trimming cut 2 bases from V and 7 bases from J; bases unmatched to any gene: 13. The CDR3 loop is CASSLPPRLAGFRNEQFF. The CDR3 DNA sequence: TGTGCCAGCAGCTTACCCCCCCGACTAGCGGGGTTTCGTAATGAGCAGTTCTTC.

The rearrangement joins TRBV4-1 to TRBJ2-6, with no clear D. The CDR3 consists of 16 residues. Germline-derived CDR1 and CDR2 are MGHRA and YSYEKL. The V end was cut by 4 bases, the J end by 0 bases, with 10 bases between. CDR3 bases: TGCGCCAGCAGCCTTGGACGGAACTCTGGGGCCAACGTCCTGACTTTC. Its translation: CASSLGRNSGANVLTF.

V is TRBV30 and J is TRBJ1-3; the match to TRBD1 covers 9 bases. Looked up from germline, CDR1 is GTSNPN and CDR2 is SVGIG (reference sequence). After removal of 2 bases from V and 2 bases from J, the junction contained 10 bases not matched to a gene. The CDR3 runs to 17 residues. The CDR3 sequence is CAWSPRTGVTPGNTIYF. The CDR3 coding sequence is TGTGCCTGGAGTCCCAGGACAGGGGTAACGCCTGGAAACACCATATATTTT.

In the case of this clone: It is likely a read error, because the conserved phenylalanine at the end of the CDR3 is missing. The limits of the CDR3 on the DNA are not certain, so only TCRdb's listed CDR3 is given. The chain's CDR3 is CASRSGTSEYLL. The chain uses TRBV6-5 and TRBJ1-6. The CDR3 length equals 12 residues, ends included. Per the germline V gene, CDR1 is MNHEY and CDR2 is SVGAGI.

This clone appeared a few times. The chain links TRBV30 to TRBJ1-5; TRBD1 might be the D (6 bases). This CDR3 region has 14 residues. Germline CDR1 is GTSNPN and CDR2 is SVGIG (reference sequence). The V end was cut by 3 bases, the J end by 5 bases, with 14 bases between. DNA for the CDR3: TGTGCCTGGAGCCCAGGGACACCCTATCAGCCCCAGCATTTT. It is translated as CAWSPGTPYQPQHF.

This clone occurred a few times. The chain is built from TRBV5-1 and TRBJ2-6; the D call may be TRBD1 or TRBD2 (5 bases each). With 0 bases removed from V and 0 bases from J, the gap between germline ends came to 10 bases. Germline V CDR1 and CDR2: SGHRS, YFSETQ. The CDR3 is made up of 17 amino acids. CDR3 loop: CASSLVPGSSGANVLTF. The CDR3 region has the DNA TGCGCCAGCAGCTTGGTTCCAGGGAGCTCTGGGGCCAACGTCCTGACTTTC.

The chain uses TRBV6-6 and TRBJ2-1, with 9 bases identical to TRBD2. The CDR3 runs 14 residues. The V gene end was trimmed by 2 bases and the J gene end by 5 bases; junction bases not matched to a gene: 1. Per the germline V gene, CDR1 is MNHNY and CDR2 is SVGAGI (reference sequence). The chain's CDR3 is CASSYRGGDNEQFF. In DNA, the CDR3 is TGTGCCAGCAGTTACCGCGGGGGGGACAATGAGCAGTTCTTC.